A single T cell receptor beta chain is shown here with its context. The antigen is not known. The CDR3 totals 16 residues. Germline V gives CDR1 SGHAT, CDR2 FQNNGV. The V gene end was trimmed by 4 bases and the J gene end by 4 bases; junction bases not matched to a gene: 8. This sample is drawn from a study of T cell responses to AZD1222 COVID-19 vaccine. Study findings and constraints: Seropositive AZD1222 recipients at baseline numbered only six or seven. Every sample of the repertoires postdated the peak T cell response.

Clones were sequenced by immunoSEQ multiplex PCR, and TCRdb holds only the in-frame ones, with some missing. The table lists some 96,000 clones, 65% to 85% of them singletons. Sequenced here: peripheral blood, sampled 28 days after the second AZD1222 dose. V usage is TRBV11-2 and J usage is TRBJ2-7; 12 bases line up with TRBD2. The receptor was derived from an adult who received the AZD1222 COVID-19 vaccine. The CDR3, as DNA: TGTGCCAGCAGCTACAGACTAGCGGGAGCCTTTTACGAGCAGTACTTC. Translation gives CASSYRLAGAFYEQYF.